This T cell receptor (beta chain) was retrieved from a study of OX40 agonist ivuxolimab in advanced cancers. Across the whole study: Melanoma, hepatocellular carcinoma, head and neck or renal cell cancer occurred in dose-escalation patients. Broader study findings: Among T cells, CD8+ cells averaged more expanded clones than CD4+ cells. In the 0.1 to 3.0 mg/kg range, CD4+ and CD8+ blood T cells had expanded clonally by week 6.

This CDR3 spans 12 amino acids. Deletions cut 5 bases from V and 7 bases from J, with 8 bases between. Germline V CDR1 and CDR2: SGHNT, YENEEA. Turning to this clone: Its antigen is currently unknown.

Repertoires were generated with immunoSEQ multiplex PCR, while TCRdb's copy carries only in-frame clones and drops some. Of some 100,000 clones in the sample, 90% were seen once. Sequences were derived from CD4+ or CD8+ T cells sorted from blood, sampled in a trial of the OX40 agonist ivuxolimab. The rearrangement uses TRBV11-3 and TRBJ2-2, with no clear D. This receptor was identified in an adult with an advanced solid tumor such as melanoma, head and neck, liver or kidney cancer. The CDR3 nucleotides read TGTGCCAGCAGCCCGAGTTACGGGGAGCTGTTTTTT. It is translated as CASSPSYGELFF.